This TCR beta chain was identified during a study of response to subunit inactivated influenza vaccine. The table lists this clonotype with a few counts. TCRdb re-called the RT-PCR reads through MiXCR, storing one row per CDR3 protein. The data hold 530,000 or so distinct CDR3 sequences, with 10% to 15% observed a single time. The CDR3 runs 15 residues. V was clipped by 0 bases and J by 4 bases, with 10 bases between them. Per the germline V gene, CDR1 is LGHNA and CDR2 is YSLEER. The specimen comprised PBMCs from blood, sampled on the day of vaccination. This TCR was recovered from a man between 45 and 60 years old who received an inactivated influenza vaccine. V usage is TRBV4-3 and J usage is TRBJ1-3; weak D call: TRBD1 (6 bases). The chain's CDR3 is CASSQERGVGNTIYF. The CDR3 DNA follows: TGCGCCAGCAGCCAAGAGAGGGGGGTCGGAAACACCATATATTTT.